This T cell receptor (beta chain) was recorded in a study of shared clonotypes between healthy human individuals. Study-level findings and limits: Among non-shared clonotypes, generation probabilities were lower than among those shared by all four donors. In general, naive subsets displayed greater estimated richness than memory subsets did.

About this clone: Antigen specificity is unknown.

Produced via immunoSEQ multiplex PCR; TCRdb's table is partial and in-frame only. The table lists 2,500,000 or so clones, 85% to 95% of them singletons. The CDR3 has 17 amino acids. Germline V gives CDR1 MGHRA, CDR2 YSYEKL. V lost 10 bases and J lost 7; bases outside the gene matches: 18. The sequence came from a man younger than 35 in good health. Some clones in this sample may be carry-over from other donors' samples. The chain joins TRBV4-1 to TRBJ2-2, with 10 nucleotides matching TRBD2. Sequencing was done on a sample of naive CD4+ T cells from PBMCs. Described subset: CD45RA+ positively selected. The CDR3 DNA is TGCGCCACCGGGGGCGTCAGGCTAGCGGGAGAAGACGGGGAGCTGTTTTTT. Translating gives CATGGVRLAGEDGELFF.